This TCR beta chain was profiled in a study of T cell repertoires in cytomegalovirus infection. Study-wide context: It was the public TCR beta signatures that indicated both CMV infection and matching HLA type. Findings and limits, study-wide: Dominating the ex vivo response were TCR beta clonotypes that were CMV-specific and HLA-C-restricted.

Germline V CDR1 and CDR2: MGHDK, SYGVNS. V was cut by 6 bases and J by 3 bases, with 12 bases left in between. This CDR3 has 14 amino acids. The sample holds a few counts of this clonotype. Its specificity is unknown. Each CDR3 protein is one row after TCRdb ran MiXCR on the reads. This table holds 700,000 to 850,000 distinct CDR3 sequences, around a third found once. The chain employs TRBV25-1 and TRBJ1-5; tentative D call: TRBD1 (6 bases). The sequence was collected from a human donor in good health (CMV status not recorded). Some clones in this sample may be carry-over from other donors' samples. The sequencing used cultured CD8+ T cells from PBMCs, collected from culture after CMV antigen stimulation. The CDR3 reads CASRQGSDNQPQHF. CDR3 in DNA: TGTGCCAGCAGACAGGGTTCCGACAATCAGCCCCAGCATTTT.